The rows below give T cell receptor beta chains drawn from one sample of a study of neurological immune-mediated disorders. TCRdb redid the calling of the 5' RACE reads with MiXCR, one entry per CDR3 protein. The repertoire holds approximately 47,000 distinct CDR3 sequences, with approximately 13% as singletons. The specimen was PBMCs. The receptor source for this set is a man aged 30-40 years in good health. The CDR3 runs from the conserved cysteine through the conserved F or W. D genes are given only for firm matches. Clone sizes are given selectively: once, few, many, or a class where the clone is expanded.

d_call cdr3_length clone_size j_call v_call cdr3_nt cdr3_aa
TRBD2 19 NA TRBJ2-3 TRBV28 TGTGCCAGCAGTTTCATCAGGGCCCTAGCGGGGAGGAGGGTAGATACGCAGTATTTT CASSFIRALAGRRVDTQYF
NA 13 many TRBJ2-3 TRBV27 TGTGCCAGCAGTCCCCGGCCCGAAGATACGCAGTATTTT CASSPRPEDTQYF
NA 16 many TRBJ1-5 TRBV6-1 TGTGCCAGCAGTGAAACCCAAGGACCCCCCAATCAGCCCCAGCATTTT CASSETQGPPNQPQHF
TRBD1 15 NA TRBJ2-7 TRBV6-1 TGTGCCAGCAGTTCTCACGGGACAGGGGGCAACGAGCAGTACTTC CASSSHGTGGNEQYF
NA 12 NA TRBJ2-6 TRBV3-1 TGTGCCAGTACGGGGGGGGCCAACGTCCTGACTTTC CASTGGANVLTF
NA 16 medium-sized TRBJ2-1 TRBV7-8 TGTGCCAGCAGCTTAGCGTCGCGGGGCGGCTGGAATGAGCAGTTCTTC CASSLASRGGWNEQFF
TRBD2 17 many TRBJ2-5 TRBV5-6 TGTGCCAGCAGCTTGGCGGGGACTAGCGGGATGGGAGAGACCCAGTACTTC CASSLAGTSGMGETQYF
TRBD2 17 many TRBJ2-1 TRBV24-1 TGTGCCACCAGTGATGGAGGACGCGGGAGCTCCTACAATGAGCAGTTCTTC CATSDGGRGSSYNEQFF
TRBD1 13 NA TRBJ1-1 TRBV29-1 TGCAGCGCTGACAGGGCACGAGCCACTGAAGCTTTCTTT CSADRARATEAFF
TRBD1 13 many TRBJ2-7 TRBV7-9 TGTGCCAGCAGCTTACCAGGGGGCTACGAGCAGTACTTC CASSLPGGYEQYF
NA 15 many TRBJ2-5 TRBV7-9 TGTGCCAGCAGCTTCGGGGACTTCCAACAAGAGACCCAGTACTTC CASSFGDFQQETQYF
TRBD1 16 NA TRBJ1-5 TRBV4-1 TGCGCGTCCGGGACAGGCGGCCGCTTGGGCAATCAGCCCCAGCATTTT CASGTGGRLGNQPQHF
NA 11 many TRBJ1-1 TRBV3-1 TGTGCCAGCAGCCAGTTGGCTGAAGCTTTCTTT CASSQLAEAFF
TRBD2 11 many TRBJ2-1 TRBV29-1 TGCAGCAGCCTGCGGGAGTGGGAGCAGTTCTTC CSSLREWEQFF
TRBD1 15 many TRBJ2-1 TRBV11-2 TGTGCCAGCAGCTCCGGGACAGGGGATAAGAATGAGCAGTTCTTC CASSSGTGDKNEQFF
NA 17 few TRBJ2-7 TRBV19 TGTGCCAGTAGTATAGGGCTTGGAGGGCTCGAGAACAAGGAGCAGTACTTC CASSIGLGGLENKEQYF
TRBD1 15 many TRBJ2-4 TRBV27 TGTGCCAGCAGTCGGACAGGGCACGGACCAAACATTCAGTACTTC CASSRTGHGPNIQYF
NA 14 many TRBJ2-1 TRBV5-1 TGCGCCAGCGGCCGGGACTCAGCCTACAATGAGCAGTTCTTC CASGRDSAYNEQFF